A selection of T cell receptor beta chains follows, all from one sample in a study of blood T cell repertoires in COVID-19. Libraries were prepared by immunoSEQ multiplex PCR; TCRdb keeps only in-frame clonotypes and omits some of them. The table lists approximately 100,000 clones, approximately 85% of them singletons, with 9.5% to 15% in the top ten. Sequencing was done on a sample of peripheral blood. Receptors were obtained from a human donor in a cohort sampled during active COVID-19. Each CDR3 is given with its conserved first and last residue. Fields, in order: V gene, clone size, D gene, J gene, CDR3 protein, CDR3 DNA. The D gene is left open where the match is weak. Expanded clones get a size class; other rows say once, few or many, or leave the size out.

V gene: TRBV6-2/TRBV6-3; clone size: -; D gene: -; J gene: TRBJ1-2; CDR3 protein: CASSLQGYGYTF; CDR3 DNA: TGTGCCAGCAGTTTGCAGGGCTATGGCTACACCTTC
V gene: TRBV18; clone size: -; D gene: TRBD1; J gene: TRBJ2-7; CDR3 protein: CASSPGGQATPYEQYF; CDR3 DNA: TGTGCCAGCTCACCGGGGGGACAGGCAACCCCCTACGAGCAGTACTTC
V gene: TRBV10-3; clone size: -; D gene: -; J gene: TRBJ1-2; CDR3 protein: CAISELLSGYTF; CDR3 DNA: TGTGCCATCAGTGAGTTACTCTCGGGCTACACCTTC
V gene: TRBV19; clone size: -; D gene: TRBD1; J gene: TRBJ2-3; CDR3 protein: CASSISDRGNTDTQYF; CDR3 DNA: TGTGCCAGTAGTATCTCCGACAGGGGAAACACAGATACGCAGTATTTT
V gene: TRBV24-1; clone size: -; D gene: -; J gene: TRBJ1-5; CDR3 protein: CATSDPGSNQPQHF; CDR3 DNA: TGTGCCACCAGTGACCCAGGGAGCAATCAGCCCCAGCATTTT
V gene: TRBV5-1; clone size: -; D gene: -; J gene: TRBJ2-1; CDR3 protein: CASSPGGKNEQFF; CDR3 DNA: TGCGCCAGCAGCCCGGGGGGCAAAAATGAGCAGTTCTTC
V gene: TRBV7-2; clone size: -; D gene: -; J gene: TRBJ2-1; CDR3 protein: CASSQAGPHNEQFF; CDR3 DNA: TGTGCCAGCAGCCAGGCGGGACCCCACAATGAGCAGTTCTTC
V gene: TRBV19; clone size: -; D gene: TRBD1; J gene: TRBJ1-6; CDR3 protein: CASSSRQGASPLHF; CDR3 DNA: TGTGCCAGTAGTAGTCGACAGGGCGCTTCACCCCTCCACTTT
V gene: TRBV4-3; clone size: -; D gene: TRBD1; J gene: TRBJ2-7; CDR3 protein: CASSQDSWTGGGEQYF; CDR3 DNA: TGCGCCAGCAGCCAAGACTCTTGGACAGGGGGCGGCGAGCAGTACTTC
V gene: TRBV27; clone size: -; D gene: -; J gene: TRBJ2-4; CDR3 protein: CASSFSGGVKNIQYF; CDR3 DNA: TGTGCCAGCAGTTTCTCAGGAGGGGTCAAAAACATTCAGTACTTC
V gene: TRBV7-9; clone size: -; D gene: TRBD2; J gene: TRBJ2-3; CDR3 protein: CAGSGSTDTQYF; CDR3 DNA: TGTGCCGGTAGCGGGAGCACAGATACGCAGTATTTT
V gene: TRBV7-6; clone size: -; D gene: TRBD2; J gene: TRBJ2-2; CDR3 protein: CASSPGTSANTGELFF; CDR3 DNA: TGTGCCAGCAGCCCCGGGACTAGCGCAAACACCGGGGAGCTGTTTTTT
V gene: TRBV2; clone size: -; D gene: -; J gene: TRBJ1-2; CDR3 protein: CASYRASGYGYTF; CDR3 DNA: TGTGCCAGCTACAGGGCCTCAGGCTATGGCTACACCTTC
V gene: TRBV7-9; clone size: -; D gene: -; J gene: TRBJ2-7; CDR3 protein: CASSLGSDRRHF; CDR3 DNA: TGTGCCAGCAGCTTAGGAAGTGACAGGAGACACTTC
V gene: TRBV7-3; clone size: -; D gene: TRBD1; J gene: TRBJ2-1; CDR3 protein: CASSLGTGTLNEQFF; CDR3 DNA: TGTGCCAGCAGCTTAGGGACAGGGACCCTCAATGAGCAGTTCTTC
V gene: TRBV21-1; clone size: -; D gene: -; J gene: TRBJ2-7; CDR3 protein: CASSKGARDSPYEQYF; CDR3 DNA: TGTGCCAGCAGCAAAGGGGCCCGGGACAGCCCCTACGAGCAGTACTTC
V gene: TRBV25-1; clone size: -; D gene: -; J gene: TRBJ2-5; CDR3 protein: CASSSSVRLASQETQYF; CDR3 DNA: TGTGCCAGCAGTTCATCGGTTCGTCTAGCGAGTCAAGAGACCCAGTACTTC
V gene: TRBV11-2; clone size: -; D gene: TRBD2; J gene: TRBJ2-5; CDR3 protein: CASSSAGPWGTQYF; CDR3 DNA: TGTGCCAGCAGCTCAGCGGGGCCCTGGGGGACCCAGTACTTC
V gene: TRBV4-3; clone size: -; D gene: TRBD2; J gene: TRBJ2-3; CDR3 protein: CASSQDLAGVRDTQYF; CDR3 DNA: TGCGCCAGCAGCCAAGACCTAGCGGGAGTTAGAGATACGCAGTATTTT
V gene: TRBV5-1; clone size: -; D gene: TRBD2; J gene: TRBJ2-1; CDR3 protein: CASSSVRGDLLRSYNEQFF; CDR3 DNA: TGCGCCAGCAGCTCCGTTCGGGGGGATTTGTTGCGTTCCTACAATGAGCAGTTCTTC
V gene: TRBV9; clone size: few; D gene: -; J gene: TRBJ1-5; CDR3 protein: CASSVGPGANQPQHF; CDR3 DNA: TGTGCCAGCAGCGTAGGACCAGGGGCTAATCAGCCCCAGCATTTT
V gene: TRBV28; clone size: -; D gene: TRBD2; J gene: TRBJ2-7; CDR3 protein: CASSLRGSGRADQYF; CDR3 DNA: TGTGCCAGCAGTTTACGGGGTAGCGGGAGGGCCGACCAGTACTTC
V gene: TRBV6-5; clone size: once; D gene: TRBD1; J gene: TRBJ2-5; CDR3 protein: CATSGQGGFGETQYF; CDR3 DNA: TGTGCCACTAGTGGACAGGGAGGTTTCGGGGAGACCCAGTACTTC
V gene: TRBV30; clone size: -; D gene: TRBD2; J gene: TRBJ2-1; CDR3 protein: CAWSTIAGGPSYNEQFF; CDR3 DNA: TGTGCCTGGAGTACGATAGCGGGAGGGCCATCCTACAATGAGCAGTTCTTC
V gene: TRBV7-9; clone size: -; D gene: -; J gene: TRBJ2-7; CDR3 protein: CASSFQGGGYEQYF; CDR3 DNA: TGTGCCAGCAGCTTCCAAGGGGGGGGGTACGAGCAGTACTTC
V gene: TRBV4-2; clone size: -; D gene: TRBD2; J gene: TRBJ2-7; CDR3 protein: CASSLSGTSGSYEQYF; CDR3 DNA: TGTGCCAGCAGCCTATCCGGGACTAGCGGCTCCTACGAGCAGTACTTC
V gene: TRBV10-3; clone size: few; D gene: TRBD2; J gene: TRBJ2-3; CDR3 protein: CAISESKGVAGTDTQYF; CDR3 DNA: TGTGCCATCAGTGAGTCGAAGGGGGTAGCGGGAACAGATACGCAGTATTTT
V gene: TRBV4-3; clone size: -; D gene: -; J gene: TRBJ2-7; CDR3 protein: CASSQAGSGRYEQYF; CDR3 DNA: TGCGCCAGCAGCCAAGCCGGGAGCGGTAGGTACGAGCAGTACTTC
V gene: TRBV5-8; clone size: -; D gene: -; J gene: TRBJ1-5; CDR3 protein: CASSSQGLGNQPQHF; CDR3 DNA: TGTGCCAGCAGCTCGCAGGGTCTCGGCAATCAGCCCCAGCATTTT
V gene: TRBV28; clone size: -; D gene: TRBD1; J gene: TRBJ1-4; CDR3 protein: CASSIGGAGGFEKLFF; CDR3 DNA: TGTGCCAGCAGCATTGGGGGGGCAGGGGGCTTTGAAAAACTGTTTTTT
V gene: TRBV6-2/TRBV6-3; clone size: -; D gene: -; J gene: TRBJ1-1; CDR3 protein: CASSYTSASEAFF; CDR3 DNA: TGTGCCAGCAGTTACACGTCAGCGTCTGAAGCTTTCTTT
V gene: TRBV18; clone size: -; D gene: TRBD1; J gene: TRBJ1-2; CDR3 protein: CASSPGQGTNYGYTF; CDR3 DNA: TGTGCCAGCTCCCCTGGACAGGGCACTAACTATGGCTACACCTTC
V gene: TRBV2; clone size: -; D gene: TRBD1; J gene: TRBJ2-7; CDR3 protein: CASKVGQGSNEQYF; CDR3 DNA: TGTGCCAGTAAGGTGGGACAGGGCAGCAACGAGCAGTACTTC
V gene: TRBV19; clone size: -; D gene: TRBD2; J gene: TRBJ2-5; CDR3 protein: CASIGLTSGQETQYF; CDR3 DNA: TGTGCCAGTATCGGTCTGACTAGCGGCCAAGAGACCCAGTACTTC
V gene: TRBV5-1; clone size: -; D gene: -; J gene: TRBJ2-7; CDR3 protein: CASSSDRYEQYF; CDR3 DNA: TGCGCCAGCAGCTCAGACAGATACGAGCAGTACTTC
V gene: TRBV5-1; clone size: once; D gene: -; J gene: TRBJ2-2; CDR3 protein: CASSPEGSMNTGELFF; CDR3 DNA: TGCGCCAGCAGCCCGGAGGGGTCCATGAACACCGGGGAGCTGTTTTTT
V gene: TRBV27; clone size: -; D gene: TRBD1; J gene: TRBJ1-2; CDR3 protein: CASSWNQGAPGYTF; CDR3 DNA: TGTGCCAGCAGTTGGAATCAGGGGGCGCCCGGCTACACCTTC
V gene: TRBV5-1; clone size: -; D gene: -; J gene: TRBJ1-4; CDR3 protein: CASSETLTNEKLFF; CDR3 DNA: TGCGCCAGCAGCGAGACTCTGACTAATGAAAAACTGTTTTTT
V gene: TRBV5-5; clone size: -; D gene: -; J gene: TRBJ2-2; CDR3 protein: CASSLAGPGELFF; CDR3 DNA: TGTGCCAGCAGCTTGGCAGGGCCCGGGGAGCTGTTTTTT
V gene: TRBV19; clone size: -; D gene: -; J gene: TRBJ2-7; CDR3 protein: CASSRGTVSYEQYF; CDR3 DNA: TGTGCCAGTAGTCGCGGGACAGTTTCCTACGAGCAGTACTTC